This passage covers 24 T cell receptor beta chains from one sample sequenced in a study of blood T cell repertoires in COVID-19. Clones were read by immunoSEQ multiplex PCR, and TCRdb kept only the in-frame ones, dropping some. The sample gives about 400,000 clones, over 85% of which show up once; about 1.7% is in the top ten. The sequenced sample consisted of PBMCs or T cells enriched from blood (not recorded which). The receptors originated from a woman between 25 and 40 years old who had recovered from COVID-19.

The chain's CDR3 is CASSFRDPNTEAFF. The CDR3 DNA reads TGCGCCAGCAGCTTCCGGGATCCAAACACTGAAGCTTTCTTT. The chain carries TRBV5-1 and TRBJ1-1; D gene uncertain. CDR1 and CDR2 (germline): SGHRS, YFSETQ. The V end was cut by 2 bases, the J end by 2 bases, with 10 bases between. This CDR3 has 14 residues.

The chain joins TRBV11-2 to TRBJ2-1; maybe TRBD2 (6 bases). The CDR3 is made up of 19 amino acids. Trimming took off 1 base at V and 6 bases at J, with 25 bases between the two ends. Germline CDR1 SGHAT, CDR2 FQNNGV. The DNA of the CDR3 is TGTGCCAGCAGCTTAGTTCTCAACCTGCGACTAGATCTGGTCAATGAGCAGTTCTTC. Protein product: CASSLVLNLRLDLVNEQFF.

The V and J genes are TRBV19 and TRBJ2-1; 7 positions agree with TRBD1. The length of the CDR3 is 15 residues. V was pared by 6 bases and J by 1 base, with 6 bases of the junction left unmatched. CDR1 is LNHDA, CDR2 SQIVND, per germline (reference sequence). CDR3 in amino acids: CASSEPTGSYNEQFF. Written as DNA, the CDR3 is TGTGCCAGTAGCGAGCCGACAGGGTCCTACAATGAGCAGTTCTTC.

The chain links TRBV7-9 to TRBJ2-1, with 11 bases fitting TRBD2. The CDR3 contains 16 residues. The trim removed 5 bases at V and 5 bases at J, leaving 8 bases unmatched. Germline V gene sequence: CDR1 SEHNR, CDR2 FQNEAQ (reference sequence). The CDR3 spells CASSTPTSGTDNEQFF. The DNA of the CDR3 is TGTGCCAGCAGCACCCCGACTAGCGGGACTGACAATGAGCAGTTCTTC. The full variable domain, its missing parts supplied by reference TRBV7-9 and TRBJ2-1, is DTGVSQNPRHKITKRGQNVTFRCDPISEHNRLYWYRQTLGQGPEFLTYFQNEAQLEKSRLLSDRFSAERPKGSFSTLEIQRTEQGDSAMYLCASSTPTSGTDNEQFFGPGTRLTVL.

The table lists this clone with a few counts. The CDR3 reads CASSPLPVNTMNTEAFF. CDR3 nucleotides: TGTGCCAGCTCACCCCTGCCAGTGAACACTATGAACACTGAAGCTTTCTTT. The rearrangement uses TRBV18 and TRBJ1-1, with unresolved D. Trimming removed 3 bases at V and 0 bases at J, with 17 bases between. The CDR3 loop spans 17 amino acids. In germline, CDR1 is KGHSH, CDR2 LQKENI.

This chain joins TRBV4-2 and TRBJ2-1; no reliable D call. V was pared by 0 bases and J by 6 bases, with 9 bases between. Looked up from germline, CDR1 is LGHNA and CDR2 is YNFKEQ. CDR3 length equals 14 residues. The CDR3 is CASSQEQTSNEQFF. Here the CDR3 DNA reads TGTGCCAGCAGCCAAGAGCAGACAAGCAATGAGCAGTTCTTC.

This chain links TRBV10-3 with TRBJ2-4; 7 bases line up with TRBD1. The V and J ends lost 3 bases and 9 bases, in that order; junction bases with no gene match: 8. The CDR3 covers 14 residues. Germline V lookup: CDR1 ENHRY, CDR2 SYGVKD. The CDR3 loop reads CAISDRQGESIQYF. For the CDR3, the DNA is TGTGCCATCAGTGATCGACAGGGTGAGAGCATTCAGTACTTC.

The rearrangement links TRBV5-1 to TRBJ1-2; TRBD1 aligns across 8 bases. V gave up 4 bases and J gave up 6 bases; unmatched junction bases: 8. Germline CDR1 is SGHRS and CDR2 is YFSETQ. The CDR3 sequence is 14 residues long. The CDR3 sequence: CASSIRPGGDGYTF. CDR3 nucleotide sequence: TGCGCCAGCAGCATCCGACCAGGGGGCGATGGCTACACCTTC.

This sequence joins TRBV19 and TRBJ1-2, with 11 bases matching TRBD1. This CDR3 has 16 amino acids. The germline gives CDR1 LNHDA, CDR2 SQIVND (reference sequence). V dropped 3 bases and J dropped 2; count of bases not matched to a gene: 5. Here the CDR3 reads CASSISGTGGNYGYTF. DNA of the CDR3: TGTGCCAGTAGTATCTCCGGGACAGGGGGAAACTATGGCTACACCTTC.

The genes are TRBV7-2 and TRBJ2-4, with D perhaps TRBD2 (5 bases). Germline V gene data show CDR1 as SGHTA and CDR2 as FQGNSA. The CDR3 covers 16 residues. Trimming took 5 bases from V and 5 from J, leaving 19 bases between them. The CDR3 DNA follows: TGTGCCAGCAGCCACCAACTGTCGGGGTACGAAAACATTCAGTACTTC. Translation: CASSHQLSGYENIQYF.

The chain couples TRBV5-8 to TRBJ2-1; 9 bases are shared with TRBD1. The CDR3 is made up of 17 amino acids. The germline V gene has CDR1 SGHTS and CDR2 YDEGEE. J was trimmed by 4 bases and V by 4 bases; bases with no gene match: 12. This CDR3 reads CASSSDRGAGGYNEQFF. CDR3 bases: TGTGCCAGCAGCAGCGACAGGGGGGCAGGGGGGTACAATGAGCAGTTCTTC.

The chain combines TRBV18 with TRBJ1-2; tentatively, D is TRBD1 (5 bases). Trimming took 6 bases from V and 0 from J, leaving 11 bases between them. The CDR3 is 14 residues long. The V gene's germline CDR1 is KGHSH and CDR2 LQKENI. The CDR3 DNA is TGTGCCAGCTCCCGCGACAGTTCTAACTATGGCTACACCTTC. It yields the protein CASSRDSSNYGYTF.

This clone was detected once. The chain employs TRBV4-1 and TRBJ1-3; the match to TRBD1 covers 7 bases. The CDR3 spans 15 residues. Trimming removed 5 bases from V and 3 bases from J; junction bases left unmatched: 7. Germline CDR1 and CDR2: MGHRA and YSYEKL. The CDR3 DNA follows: TGCGCCAGCAGCTACAGACAGGGTGATGGAAACACCATATATTTT. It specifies CASSYRQGDGNTIYF.

The CDR3, as DNA: TGTGCCAGCAGTTTCCCCCCCTTAGCGGGAGCCCCCAATGAGCAGTTCTTC. It encodes CASSFPPLAGAPNEQFF. V and J are TRBV27 and TRBJ2-1; 9 bases map to TRBD2. Unmatched junction bases numbered 12, after V lost 3 bases and J lost 6 bases. Germline V gives CDR1 MNHEY, CDR2 SMNVEV (reference sequence). CDR3 length equals 17 residues.

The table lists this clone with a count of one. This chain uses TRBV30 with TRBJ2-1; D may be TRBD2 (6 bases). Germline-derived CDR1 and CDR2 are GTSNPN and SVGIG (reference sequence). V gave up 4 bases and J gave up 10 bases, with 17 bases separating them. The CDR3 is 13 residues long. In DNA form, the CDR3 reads TGTGCCTGGAAAGCGGGCCCGGGTGGGGAGCAGTTCTTC. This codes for CAWKAGPGGEQFF.

In DNA, the CDR3 is TGCGCCAGCAGCCAGGAGGGGAGGGGCTATGGCTACACCTTC. It specifies CASSQEGRGYGYTF. The V call is TRBV5-1, the J call TRBJ1-2; weak D call: TRBD1 (5 bases). This CDR3 has 14 amino acids. The V gene lost 4 bases and the J gene lost 4 bases, with 14 bases spanning the gap. From germline, CDR1 is SGHRS and CDR2 YFSETQ.

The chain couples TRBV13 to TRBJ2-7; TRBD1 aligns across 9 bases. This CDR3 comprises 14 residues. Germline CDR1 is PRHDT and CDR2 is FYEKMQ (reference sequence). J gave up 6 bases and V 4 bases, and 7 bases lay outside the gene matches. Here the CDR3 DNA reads TGTGCCAGCAGCTCGGGACAGGGTTTTGGCGAGCAGTACTTC. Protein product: CASSSGQGFGEQYF.

The CDR3 DNA is TGCGCCAGCAGCCAAGACGATTTTCTACAAGCTTTCTTT. It translates to CASSQDDFLQAFF. The chain is built from TRBV4-1 and TRBJ1-1; D not resolved. This CDR3 has 13 residues. V was trimmed by 0 bases and J by 9 bases, leaving 11 bases between them. Germline lookup yields CDR1 MGHRA and CDR2 YSYEKL.

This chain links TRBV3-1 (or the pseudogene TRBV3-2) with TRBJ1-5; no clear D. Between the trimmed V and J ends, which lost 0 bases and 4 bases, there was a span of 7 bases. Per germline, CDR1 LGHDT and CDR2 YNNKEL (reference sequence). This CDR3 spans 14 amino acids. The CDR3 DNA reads TGTGCCAGCAGCCAAGATGTAAATAATCAGCCCCAGCATTTT. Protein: CASSQDVNNQPQHF.

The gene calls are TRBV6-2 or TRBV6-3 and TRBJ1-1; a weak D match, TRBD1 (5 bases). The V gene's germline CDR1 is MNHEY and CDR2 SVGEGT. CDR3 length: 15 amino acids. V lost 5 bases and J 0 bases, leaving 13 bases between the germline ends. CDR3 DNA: TGTGCCAGCAGTCCCGCTGGGGGGGTGAACACTGAAGCTTTCTTT. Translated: CASSPAGGVNTEAFF.

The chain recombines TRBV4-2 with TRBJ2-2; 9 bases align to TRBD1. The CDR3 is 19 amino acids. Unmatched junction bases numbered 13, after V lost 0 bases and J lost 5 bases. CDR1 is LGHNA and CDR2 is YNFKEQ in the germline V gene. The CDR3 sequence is CASSQDARRDRVGTGELFF. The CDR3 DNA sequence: TGTGCCAGCAGCCAAGATGCCCGCCGGGACAGGGTTGGAACCGGGGAGCTGTTTTTT.

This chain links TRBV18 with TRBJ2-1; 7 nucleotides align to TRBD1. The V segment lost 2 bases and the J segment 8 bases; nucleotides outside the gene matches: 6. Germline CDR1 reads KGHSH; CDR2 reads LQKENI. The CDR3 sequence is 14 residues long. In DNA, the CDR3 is TGTGCCAGCTCACCAGAGACAGGGATCGATGAGCAGTTCTTC. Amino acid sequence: CASSPETGIDEQFF.

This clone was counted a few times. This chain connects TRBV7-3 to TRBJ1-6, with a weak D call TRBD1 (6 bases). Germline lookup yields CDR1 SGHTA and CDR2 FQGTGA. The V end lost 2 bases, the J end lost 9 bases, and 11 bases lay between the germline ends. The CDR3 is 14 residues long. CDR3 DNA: TGTGCCAGCAGCTTATTAGGGGGTAGTTCACCCCTCCACTTT. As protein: CASSLLGGSSPLHF.

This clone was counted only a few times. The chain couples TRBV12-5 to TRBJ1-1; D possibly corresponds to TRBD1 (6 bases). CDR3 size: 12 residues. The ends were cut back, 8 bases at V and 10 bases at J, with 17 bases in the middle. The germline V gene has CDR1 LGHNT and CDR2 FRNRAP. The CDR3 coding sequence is TGTGCTAGTAGGAGCAGGGGCTGGGCAGCTTTCTTT. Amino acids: CASRSRGWAAFF.